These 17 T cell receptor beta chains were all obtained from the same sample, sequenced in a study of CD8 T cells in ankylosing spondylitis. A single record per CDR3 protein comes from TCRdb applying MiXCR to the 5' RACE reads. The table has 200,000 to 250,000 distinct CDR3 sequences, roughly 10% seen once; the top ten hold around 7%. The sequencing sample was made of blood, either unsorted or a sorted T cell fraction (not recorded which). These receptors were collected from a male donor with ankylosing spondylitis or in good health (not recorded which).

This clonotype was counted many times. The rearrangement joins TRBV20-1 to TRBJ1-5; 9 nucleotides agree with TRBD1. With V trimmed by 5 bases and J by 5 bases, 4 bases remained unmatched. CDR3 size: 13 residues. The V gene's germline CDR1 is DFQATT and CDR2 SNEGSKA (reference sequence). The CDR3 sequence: CSAWTGVYQPQHF. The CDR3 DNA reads TGCAGTGCTTGGACAGGGGTTTATCAGCCCCAGCATTTT.

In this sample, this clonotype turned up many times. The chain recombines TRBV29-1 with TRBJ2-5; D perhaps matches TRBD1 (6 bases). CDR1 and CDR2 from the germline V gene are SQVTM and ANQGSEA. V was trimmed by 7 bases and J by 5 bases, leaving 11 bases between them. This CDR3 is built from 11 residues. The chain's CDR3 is CSGRQGETQYF. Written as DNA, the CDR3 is TGCAGCGGCAGGCAGGGGGAGACCCAGTACTTC. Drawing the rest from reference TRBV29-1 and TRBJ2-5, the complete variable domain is SAVISQKPSRDICQRGTSLTIQCQVDSQVTMMFWYRQQPGQSLTLIATANQGSEATYESGFVIDKFPISRPNLTFSTLTVSNMSPEDSSIYLCSGRQGETQYFGPGTRLLVL.

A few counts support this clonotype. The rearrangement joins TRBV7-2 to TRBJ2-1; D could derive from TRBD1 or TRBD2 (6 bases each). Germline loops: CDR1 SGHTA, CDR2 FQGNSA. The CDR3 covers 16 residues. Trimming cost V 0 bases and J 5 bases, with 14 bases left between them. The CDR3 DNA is TGTGCCAGCAGCTTAGCGCCGGGGGCGAGGAACAATGAGCAGTTCTTC. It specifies CASSLAPGARNNEQFF.

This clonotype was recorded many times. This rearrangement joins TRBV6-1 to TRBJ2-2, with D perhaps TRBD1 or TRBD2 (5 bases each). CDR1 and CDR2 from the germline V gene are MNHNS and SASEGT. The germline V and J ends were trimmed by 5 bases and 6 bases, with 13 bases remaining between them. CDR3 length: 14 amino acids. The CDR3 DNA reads TGTGCCAGCAGTCGGGACCTACGGGCCGGGGAGCTGTTTTTT. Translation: CASSRDLRAGELFF.

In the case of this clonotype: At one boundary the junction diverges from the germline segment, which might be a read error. The CDR3 DNA sequence: TGTGCCAGCAGCTCCCGGACTAGCGGGAGAGATTTC. Translating gives CASSSRTSGRDF. The chain combines TRBV7-2 with TRBJ2-1; TRBD2 agrees at 13 bases. Germline V gives CDR1 SGHTA, CDR2 FQGNSA. The CDR3 consists of 12 residues.

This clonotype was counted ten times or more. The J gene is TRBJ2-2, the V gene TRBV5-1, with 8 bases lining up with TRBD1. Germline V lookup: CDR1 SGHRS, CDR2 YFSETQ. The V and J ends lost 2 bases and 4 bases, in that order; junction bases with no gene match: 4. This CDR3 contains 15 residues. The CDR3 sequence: CASSFLTGGTGELFF. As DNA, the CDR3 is TGCGCCAGCAGCTTCCTTACAGGGGGCACCGGGGAGCTGTTTTTT.

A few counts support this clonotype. CDR3 sequence (DNA): TGCACGGTAGGGGTAAGCTCCTACAATGAGCAGTTCTTC. It codes for CTVGVSSYNEQFF. The chain employs TRBV29-1 and TRBJ2-1; D perhaps matches TRBD1 (5 bases). The CDR3 has 13 amino acids. CDR1 SQVTM and CDR2 ANQGSEA come from the germline V gene.

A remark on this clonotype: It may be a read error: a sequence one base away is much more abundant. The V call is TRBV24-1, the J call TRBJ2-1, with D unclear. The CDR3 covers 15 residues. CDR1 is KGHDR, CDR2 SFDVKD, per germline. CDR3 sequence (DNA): TGTACCACCAGTGATCCAGCCAACCCAAACAATGAGCAGTTCTTC. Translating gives CTTSDPANPNNEQFF.

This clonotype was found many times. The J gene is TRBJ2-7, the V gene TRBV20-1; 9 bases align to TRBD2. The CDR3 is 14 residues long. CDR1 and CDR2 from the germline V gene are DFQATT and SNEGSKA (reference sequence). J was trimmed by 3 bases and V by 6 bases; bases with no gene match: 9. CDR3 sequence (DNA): TGCAGTGCAACAAATAGCGGGAGTAACTACGAGCAGTACTTC. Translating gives CSATNSGSNYEQYF.

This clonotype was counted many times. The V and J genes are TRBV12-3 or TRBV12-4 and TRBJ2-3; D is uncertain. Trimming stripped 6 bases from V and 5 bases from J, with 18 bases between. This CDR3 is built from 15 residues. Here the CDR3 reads CASSFLGIRGDTQYF. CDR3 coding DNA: TGTGCCAGCAGCTTTTTAGGGATACGCGGAGATACGCAGTATTTT.

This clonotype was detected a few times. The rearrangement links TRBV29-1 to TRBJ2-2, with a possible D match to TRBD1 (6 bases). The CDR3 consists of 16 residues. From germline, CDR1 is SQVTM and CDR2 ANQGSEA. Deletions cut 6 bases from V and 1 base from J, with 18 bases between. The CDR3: CSVADSSPKNTGELFF. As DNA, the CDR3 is TGCAGCGTGGCGGACAGTTCCCCGAAGAACACCGGGGAGCTGTTTTTT.

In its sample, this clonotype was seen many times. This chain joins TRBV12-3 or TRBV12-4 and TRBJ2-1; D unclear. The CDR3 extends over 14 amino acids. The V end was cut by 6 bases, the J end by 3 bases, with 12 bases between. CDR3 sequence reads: CASSQRRDYNEQFF. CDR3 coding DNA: TGTGCCAGCAGCCAGCGCAGAGACTACAATGAGCAGTTCTTC.

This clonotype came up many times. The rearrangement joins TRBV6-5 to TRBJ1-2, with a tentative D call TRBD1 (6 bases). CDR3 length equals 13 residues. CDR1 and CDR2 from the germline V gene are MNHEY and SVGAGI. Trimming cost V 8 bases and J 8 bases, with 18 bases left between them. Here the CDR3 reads CASGYGGAVGYTF. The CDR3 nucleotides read TGTGCCAGCGGCTACGGGGGGGCCGTCGGCTACACCTTC.

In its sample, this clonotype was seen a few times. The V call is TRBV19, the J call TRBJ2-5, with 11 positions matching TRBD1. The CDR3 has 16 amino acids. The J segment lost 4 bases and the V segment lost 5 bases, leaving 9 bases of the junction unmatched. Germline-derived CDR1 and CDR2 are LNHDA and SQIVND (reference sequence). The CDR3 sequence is CASSAGTGGFGETQYF. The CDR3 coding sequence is TGTGCCAGTAGTGCCGGGACAGGGGGGTTCGGAGAGACCCAGTACTTC.

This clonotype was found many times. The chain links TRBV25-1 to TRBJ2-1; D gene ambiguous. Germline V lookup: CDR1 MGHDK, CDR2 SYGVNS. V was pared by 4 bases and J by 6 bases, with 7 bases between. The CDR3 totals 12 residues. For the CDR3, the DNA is TGTGCCAGCAGTGTTTTCTCCAATGAGCAGTTCTTC. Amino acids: CASSVFSNEQFF.

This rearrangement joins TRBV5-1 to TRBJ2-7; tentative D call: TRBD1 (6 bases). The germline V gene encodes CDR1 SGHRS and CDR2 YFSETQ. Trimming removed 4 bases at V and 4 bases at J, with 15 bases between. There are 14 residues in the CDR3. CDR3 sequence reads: CASSRTGFSYEQYF. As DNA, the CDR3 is TGCGCCAGCAGCCGAACAGGGTTCTCGTACGAGCAGTACTTC.

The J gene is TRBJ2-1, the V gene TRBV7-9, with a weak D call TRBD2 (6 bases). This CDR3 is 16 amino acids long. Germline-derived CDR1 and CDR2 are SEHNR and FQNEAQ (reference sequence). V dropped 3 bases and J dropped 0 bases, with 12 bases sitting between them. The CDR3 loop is CASSFGAGNSYNEQFF. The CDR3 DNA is TGTGCCAGCAGCTTCGGCGCGGGGAACTCCTACAATGAGCAGTTCTTC. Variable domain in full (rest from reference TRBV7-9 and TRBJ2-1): DTGVSQNPRHKITKRGQNVTFRCDPISEHNRLYWYRQTLGQGPEFLTYFQNEAQLEKSRLLSDRFSAERPKGSFSTLEIQRTEQGDSAMYLCASSFGAGNSYNEQFFGPGTRLTVL.